This T cell receptor beta chain was documented in a study of blood T cell repertoires in COVID-19. Germline CDR1 and CDR2: ENHRY and SYGVKD. Trimming shortened V by 4 bases and J by 3 bases, and 13 bases separated the two germline ends. There are 14 residues in the CDR3. The method was immunoSEQ multiplex PCR; TCRdb's version includes in-frame clones alone and lacks a portion of them. Altogether 150,000 to 200,000 clones are present, roughly 80% being singletons, with the ten largest covering 7% to 9%. This TCR came from a man aged 55 to 69 with acute or convalescent COVID-19. V usage is TRBV10-3 and J usage is TRBJ2-7; TRBD1 is a possible D gene (6 bases). The sequenced sample consisted of peripheral blood. Here the CDR3 DNA reads TGTGCCATCAGTGGCACTACAGGGTACTACGAGCAGTACTTC. It specifies CAISGTTGYYEQYF.